The entry that follows covers one T cell receptor beta chain sequence. The data were obtained in a study of T cells in Graves' hyperthyroidism and ophthalmopathy. Source material for PBMCs was around 10 ml fresh peripheral blood. Using RNA transcripts as the source, TCR beta CDR3 regions were amplified. The primer set for the first-round RT-PCR of the TCR CDR3 was HTBI. A single record per CDR3 protein comes from TCRdb applying MiXCR to the multiplex PCR reads. Seen here are fewer than 450,000 distinct CDR3 sequences, about a sixth observed once, and the top ten hold 34%. The V gene lost 10 bases and the J gene lost 1 base, with 13 bases spanning the gap. The V gene's germline CDR1 is ENHRY and CDR2 SYGVKD. The CDR3 totals 13 residues.

The gene calls are TRBV10-3 and TRBJ1-1; D remains ambiguous. The origin of this receptor is a woman aged 25 to 45 with Graves' hyperthyroidism that later progressed to Graves' ophthalmopathy. The sample was blood. CDR3 in amino acids: CASRTTQNTEAFF. The CDR3 nucleotides read TGTGCCAGCAGAACGACACAGAACACTGAAGCTTTCTTT.